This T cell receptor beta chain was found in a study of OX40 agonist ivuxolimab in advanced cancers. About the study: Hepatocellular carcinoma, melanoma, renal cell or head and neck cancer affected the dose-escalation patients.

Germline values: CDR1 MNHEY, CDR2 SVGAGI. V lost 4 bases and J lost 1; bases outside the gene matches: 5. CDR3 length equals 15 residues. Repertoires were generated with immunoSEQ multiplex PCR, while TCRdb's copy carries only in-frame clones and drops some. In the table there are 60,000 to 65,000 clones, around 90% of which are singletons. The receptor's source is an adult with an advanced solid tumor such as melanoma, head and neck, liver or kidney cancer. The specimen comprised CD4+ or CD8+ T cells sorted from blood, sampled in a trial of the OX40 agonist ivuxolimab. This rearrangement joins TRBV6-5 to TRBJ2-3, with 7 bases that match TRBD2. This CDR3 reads CASSSLRGGTDTQYF. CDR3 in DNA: TGTGCCAGCAGTTCGCTTCGGGGGGGCACAGATACGCAGTATTTT.